This TCR beta chain was profiled in a study of T-cell memory formation after mild COVID-19. The CDR3 extends over 16 amino acids. Between the trimmed V and J ends, which lost 4 bases and 2 bases, there was a span of 15 bases. Germline CDR1 is SGHTA and CDR2 is FQGNSA. This clonotype was seen a handful of times. TCRdb fed the 5' RACE reads into MiXCR, producing one record per CDR3 protein. The sample includes 100,000 to 150,000 distinct CDR3 sequences, about 17% of them seen just once. The J gene is TRBJ2-1, the V gene TRBV7-2, with a possible D match to TRBD2 (5 bases). The sample comprised PBMCs or a T cell subset sorted from them (not recorded which). The receptor's source is a man between 18 and 35 years old who had mild COVID-19 (a few samples of this study predate the infection). Cell type and time point are not known. In DNA form, the CDR3 reads TGTGCCAGCAGCTCCCGCCGGGATCGAGCCTACAATGAGCAGTTCTTC. Protein product: CASSSRRDRAYNEQFF.